Listed below are T cell receptor beta chains from one sample, sequenced in a study of cytomegalovirus exposure and HLA in healthy donors. This table comes from immunoSEQ multiplex PCR, and its TCRdb copy is limited to in-frame clones, with some not included. The data contain tens of thousands of clones, less than 80% of them seen just once; the ten biggest clones take up less than 9.5%. Source material: PBMCs. The source is a woman between 40 and 55 years old in good health and CMV-seropositive. Both conserved end residues are part of each CDR3. D genes are given only for firm matches. Part of the rows lack a size; the others show once, few, many or a class for expanded clones.

CDR3nt	CDR3aa	j_gene	v_gene	abundance	d_gene
TGTGCCAGCCAGGGGGGCGGAGGGGAGAGAGATGCGCAGTATTTT	CASQGGGGERDAQYF	TRBJ2-3	TRBV2	-	-
TGTGCCAGTAGTATAGGACTAGCCGGCGAGACCCAGTACTTC	CASSIGLAGETQYF	TRBJ2-5	TRBV19	-	TRBD2
TGTGCCAGTAGCGACAGGGGACAGGGAGTCTACGAGCAGTACTTC	CASSDRGQGVYEQYF	TRBJ2-7	TRBV19	-	TRBD1
TGTGCCAGCAGCCGGGACAGCCAATATGGCTACACCTTC	CASSRDSQYGYTF	TRBJ1-2	TRBV5-4	-	TRBD1
TGCGGCGTTGAGGTGGGGCAGGGACTTAACAATGAGCAGTTCTTC	CGVEVGQGLNNEQFF	TRBJ2-1	TRBV29-1	-	-
TGTGCTAGTTCGATTCGGGGTACGAACACCGGGGAGCTGTTTTTT	CASSIRGTNTGELFF	TRBJ2-2	TRBV12-5	-	-
TGTGCCAGCAGTTACAGGGATCTTCGATCACCCCTCCACTTT	CASSYRDLRSPLHF	TRBJ1-6	TRBV2	few	-
TGTGCCAGCACCCGACCCGGGACAGGGGAAAAACTGTTTTTT	CASTRPGTGEKLFF	TRBJ1-4	TRBV28	few	TRBD1
TGTGCCAGCAGTTTAGCGCGGGGGGGGCAGAACTATGGCTACACCTTC	CASSLARGGQNYGYTF	TRBJ1-2	TRBV27	-	-
TGTGCCAGCTCACCACAGGGGACTCTTAGCACAGATACGCAGTATTTT	CASSPQGTLSTDTQYF	TRBJ2-3	TRBV18	-	-